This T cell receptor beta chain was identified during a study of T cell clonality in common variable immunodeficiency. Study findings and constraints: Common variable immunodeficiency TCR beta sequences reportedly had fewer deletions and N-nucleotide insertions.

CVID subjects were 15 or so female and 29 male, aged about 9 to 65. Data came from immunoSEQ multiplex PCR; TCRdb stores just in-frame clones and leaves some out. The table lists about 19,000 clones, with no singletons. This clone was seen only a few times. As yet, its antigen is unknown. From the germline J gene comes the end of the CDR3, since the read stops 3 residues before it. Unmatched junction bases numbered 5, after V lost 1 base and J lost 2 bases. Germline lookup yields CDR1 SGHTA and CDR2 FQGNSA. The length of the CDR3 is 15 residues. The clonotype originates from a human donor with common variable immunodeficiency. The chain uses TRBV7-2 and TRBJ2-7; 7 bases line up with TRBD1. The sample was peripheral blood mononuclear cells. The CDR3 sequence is CASSLVTGAPYEQYF. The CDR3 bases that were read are TGTGCCAGCAGCTTAGTAACAGGGGCCCCCTACGAG.